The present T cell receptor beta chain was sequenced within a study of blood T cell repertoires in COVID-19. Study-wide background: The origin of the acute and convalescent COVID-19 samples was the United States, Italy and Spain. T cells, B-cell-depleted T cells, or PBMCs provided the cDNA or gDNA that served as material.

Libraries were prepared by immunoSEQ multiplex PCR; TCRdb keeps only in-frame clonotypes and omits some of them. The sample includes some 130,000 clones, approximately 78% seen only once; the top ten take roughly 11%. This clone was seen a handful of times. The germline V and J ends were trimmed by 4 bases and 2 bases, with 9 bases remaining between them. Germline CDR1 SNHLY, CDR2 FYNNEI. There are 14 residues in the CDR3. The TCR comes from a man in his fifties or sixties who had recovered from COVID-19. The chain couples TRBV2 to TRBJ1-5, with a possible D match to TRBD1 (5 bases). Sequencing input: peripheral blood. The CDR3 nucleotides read TGTGCCAGCAGTGTGGGGGGTGGCAATCAGCCCCAGCATTTT. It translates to CASSVGGGNQPQHF.